The entry below gives a single T cell receptor (beta chain) sequence along with its context. Clones were read by immunoSEQ multiplex PCR, and TCRdb kept only the in-frame ones, dropping some. The repertoire holds approximately 100,000 clones, with just over 95% as singletons. This record belongs to a study of technical replicates of blood from a few donors. CDR1 is LNHDA and CDR2 is SQIVND in the germline V gene (reference sequence). Trimming removed 3 bases at V and 4 bases at J, with 13 bases between. The CDR3 is 15 residues long. Sequencing was carried out using T cells isolated from PBMCs. This sequence was found in a human donor in good health. This chain links TRBV19 with TRBJ1-3; D is uncertain. The CDR3 reads CASSITGVGGNTIYF. DNA of the CDR3: TGTGCCAGTAGTATTACGGGAGTAGGCGGAAACACCATATATTTT.